A selection of T cell receptor beta chains follows, all from one sample in a study of long-term antiretroviral therapy in people with HIV. Clones were sequenced by immunoSEQ multiplex PCR, and TCRdb holds only the in-frame ones, with some missing. The repertoire holds about 19,000 clones, 76% seen once, with around 14% in the top ten. Sequences were derived from unsorted PBMCs, sampled 0.5 years before starting antiretroviral therapy. The origin of the receptors is a woman aged 50 to 60 with HIV. Both conserved end residues are part of each CDR3. The order of the fields is clone size, D gene, J gene, V gene, CDR3 protein, CDR3 DNA. A D gene is named only where the DNA matches it firmly. Expanded clones get a size class; other rows say once, few or many, or leave the size out.

size: -; D: -; J: TRBJ2-7; V: TRBV2; CDR3: CASSVAGPYEQYF; DNA: TGTGCCAGCAGTGTCGCGGGTCCCTACGAGCAGTACTTC
size: once; D: -; J: TRBJ1-4; V: TRBV14; CDR3: CASSRISSGGNEKLFF; DNA: TGTGCCAGCAGCCGGATCTCGTCCGGGGGTAATGAAAAACTGTTTTTT
size: -; D: -; J: TRBJ1-1; V: TRBV7-8; CDR3: CASSLPYSKATEAFF; DNA: TGTGCCAGCAGCCTACCCTACAGTAAGGCGACTGAAGCTTTCTTT
size: -; D: -; J: TRBJ2-7; V: TRBV19; CDR3: CATYSRGGEQYF; DNA: TGTGCCACATATAGCAGGGGGGGCGAGCAGTACTTC
size: -; D: -; J: TRBJ1-2; V: TRBV5-5; CDR3: CASSLSEKGYGYTF; DNA: TGTGCCAGCAGCTTGTCTGAGAAGGGCTATGGCTACACATTC
size: -; D: TRBD1; J: TRBJ1-4; V: TRBV19; CDR3: CASSTGWATNEKLFF; DNA: TGTGCCAGTTCGACAGGGTGGGCAACTAATGAAAAACTGTTTTTT
size: -; D: TRBD1; J: TRBJ1-6; V: TRBV14; CDR3: CASSQEGTGRSPLHF; DNA: TGTGCCAGCAGCCAAGAGGGGACAGGGAGGTCACCCCTCCACTTT
size: -; D: TRBD1; J: TRBJ2-2; V: TRBV5-1; CDR3: CASSRQGQDTGELFF; DNA: TGCGCCAGCAGCCGACAAGGACAGGACACCGGGGAGCTGTTTTTT
size: -; D: TRBD1; J: TRBJ1-3; V: TRBV12-5; CDR3: CASGPGQVGNTIYF; DNA: TGTGCTAGTGGTCCCGGACAGGTGGGAAACACCATATATTTT
size: -; D: -; J: TRBJ2-7; V: TRBV5-1; CDR3: CASSLAEGSSYEQYF; DNA: TGCGCCAGCAGCTTGGCCGAGGGGAGCTCCTACGAGCAGTACTTC
size: -; D: -; J: TRBJ2-1; V: TRBV11-2; CDR3: CASSLDRGGDEQFF; DNA: TGTGCCAGCAGCTTAGATAGGGGTGGGGATGAGCAGTTCTTC